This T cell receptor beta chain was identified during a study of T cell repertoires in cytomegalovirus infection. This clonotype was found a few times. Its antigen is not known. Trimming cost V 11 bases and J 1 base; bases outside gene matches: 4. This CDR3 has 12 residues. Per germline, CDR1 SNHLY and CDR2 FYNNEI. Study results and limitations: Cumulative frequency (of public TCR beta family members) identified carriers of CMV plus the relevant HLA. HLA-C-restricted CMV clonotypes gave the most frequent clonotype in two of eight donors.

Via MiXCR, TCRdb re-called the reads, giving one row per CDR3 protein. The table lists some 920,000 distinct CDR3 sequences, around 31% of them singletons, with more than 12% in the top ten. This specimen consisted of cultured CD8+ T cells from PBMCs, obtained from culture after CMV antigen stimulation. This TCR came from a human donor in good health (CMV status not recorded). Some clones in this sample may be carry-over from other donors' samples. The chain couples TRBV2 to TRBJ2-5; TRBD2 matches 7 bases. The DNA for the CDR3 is TGTGCCGTTGGGACTACCCAAGAGACCCAGTACTTC. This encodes CAVGTTQETQYF.